One and the same sample provided the 26 T cell receptor beta chains below, sequenced in a study of blood T cell repertoires in COVID-19. The method was immunoSEQ multiplex PCR; TCRdb's version includes in-frame clones alone and lacks a portion of them. Of about 210,000 clones in the sample, 80% are singletons; the top ten hold around 13%. The sequencing input was peripheral blood. The receptors derive from a human donor in a cohort sampled during active COVID-19.

This clone has a handful of counts. This chain links TRBV28 with TRBJ2-1; D might be TRBD1 (6 bases). V dropped 6 bases and J dropped 7 bases, with 25 bases sitting between them. This CDR3 is 17 amino acids long. The V gene's germline CDR1 is MDHEN and CDR2 SYDVKM. The CDR3 nucleotides are TGTGCCAGCAGCCCAACAGGGCGCCAGGGGTTGGGTAATGAGCAGTTCTTC. It yields the protein CASSPTGRQGLGNEQFF.

CDR3 residues: CATNSPLGEGRTDTQYF. CDR3 DNA: TGTGCCACCAACTCACCGCTGGGAGAGGGGAGGACAGATACGCAGTATTTT. V usage is TRBV5-4 and J usage is TRBJ2-3; a possible D gene is TRBD2 (6 bases). Germline lookup yields CDR1 SGHNT and CDR2 YYREEE (reference sequence). Trimming pared 9 bases from V and 3 bases from J, leaving 26 bases between. This CDR3 spans 17 amino acids.

This rearrangement joins TRBV6-6 to TRBJ2-6; a possible D gene is TRBD1 (5 bases). Looked up from germline, CDR1 is MNHNY and CDR2 is SVGAGI (reference sequence). The V end was cut by 5 bases, the J end by 0 bases, with 17 bases between. The CDR3 is 18 residues long. The CDR3 nucleotides read TGTGCCAGCAGTCCGCGACAGCCCTCGACCTCTGGGGCCAACGTCCTGACTTTC. Translation: CASSPRQPSTSGANVLTF.

This chain connects TRBV7-6 to TRBJ2-7, with D unresolved. CDR1 SGHVS and CDR2 FNYEAQ come from the germline V gene. Trimming removed 0 bases at V and 6 bases at J, with 9 bases between. CDR3 length: 13 residues. Written as DNA, the CDR3 is TGTGCCAGCAGCTTAGCTACTAACGGCGAGCAGTACTTC. Its protein product is CASSLATNGEQYF.

The rearrangement joins TRBV5-6 to TRBJ2-7; no clear D. The germline V and J ends were trimmed by 0 bases and 4 bases, with 5 bases remaining between them. Germline CDR1 reads SGHDT; CDR2 reads YYEEEE. The CDR3 runs 12 residues. CDR3 protein: CASSLALYEQYF. The CDR3 coding sequence is TGTGCCAGCAGCTTGGCCCTTTACGAGCAGTACTTC.

V usage is TRBV4-1 and J usage is TRBJ1-5; 12 bases map to TRBD1. Germline trimming cut 3 bases from V and 7 bases from J; bases unmatched to any gene: 7. Germline lookup yields CDR1 MGHRA and CDR2 YSYEKL. CDR3 length: 16 amino acids. The CDR3 protein is CASSHVGQGATQPQHF. The DNA of the CDR3 is TGCGCCAGCAGCCACGTGGGACAGGGGGCAACCCAGCCCCAGCATTTT.

The chain couples TRBV6-5 to TRBJ2-7; 10 nucleotides line up with TRBD1. The V segment lost 8 bases and the J segment 3 bases; nucleotides outside the gene matches: 4. The CDR3 covers 13 residues. Germline V lookup: CDR1 MNHEY, CDR2 SVGAGI. The CDR3 DNA reads TGTGCCAGCTCGGGACAGGGGTACTACGAGCAGTACTTC. It yields the protein CASSGQGYYEQYF.

The chain carries TRBV27 and TRBJ1-6; no clear D gene. Germline V gene lookup returns CDR1 MNHEY and CDR2 SMNVEV (reference sequence). This CDR3 comprises 18 residues. V gave up 2 bases and J gave up 5 bases, with 19 bases separating them. This chain's CDR3 is CASSLRGATGFDNSPLHF. The CDR3 bases are TGTGCCAGCAGTTTAAGAGGAGCTACGGGGTTCGATAATTCACCCCTCCACTTT.

The chain is built from TRBV6-5 and TRBJ2-7, with TRBD1 matching over 7 bases. Trimming removed 3 bases from V and 7 bases from J; junction bases left unmatched: 12. CDR3 length equals 15 residues. Germline CDR1 and CDR2: MNHEY and SVGAGI. CDR3 DNA: TGTGCCAGCAGTTATCAGGTCAGGGGGTTCGGGGAGCAGTACTTC. Its translation is CASSYQVRGFGEQYF.

The chain has TRBV11-3 and TRBJ2-5; TRBD1 matches at 7 bases. The CDR3 sequence is 12 residues long. Germline V gene sequence: CDR1 SGHNT, CDR2 YENEEA. Trimming at V came to 5 bases and at J to 5 bases, leaving 2 bases not matched to a gene. The CDR3 sequence is CASSPDRETQYF. The CDR3 DNA follows: TGTGCCAGCAGCCCGGACAGGGAGACCCAGTACTTC.

The rearrangement links TRBV18 to TRBJ2-3; 9 bases are a match to TRBD1. The length of the CDR3 is 16 residues. V dropped 7 bases and J dropped 0; count of bases not matched to a gene: 8. The germline CDR1 and CDR2 sequences are KGHSH and LQKENI. The CDR3 reads CASFRRDRDSTDTQYF. DNA for the CDR3: TGTGCCAGCTTTCGGAGGGACAGGGATAGCACAGATACGCAGTATTTT.

The CDR3 loop reads CASSRLAGSSYNEQFF. CDR3 in DNA: TGTGCCAGCAGTCGACTAGCGGGGAGCTCCTACAATGAGCAGTTCTTC. The J gene is TRBJ2-1, the V gene TRBV6-4, with 11 bases aligning to TRBD2. The ends lost 5 bases at V and 0 bases at J; junction bases unmatched: 3. The CDR3 totals 16 residues. The germline gives CDR1 MRHNA, CDR2 SNTAGT.

This clone was observed a single time. This chain uses TRBV11-3 with TRBJ1-6, with unresolved D. Trimming stripped 5 bases from V and 7 bases from J, with 9 bases between. Per the germline V gene, CDR1 is SGHNT and CDR2 is YENEEA. The CDR3 is 13 amino acids. The chain's CDR3 is CASSRDTNSPLHF. In DNA form, the CDR3 reads TGTGCCAGCAGCCGCGACACAAATTCACCCCTCCACTTT.

This clone was picked up one time. The V and J genes are TRBV4-3 and TRBJ1-1, with unresolved D. Per the germline V gene, CDR1 is LGHNA and CDR2 is YSLEER. The CDR3 length is 14 residues. Trimming shortened V by 1 base and J by 1 base, and 7 bases separated the two germline ends. CDR3 in DNA: TGCGCCAGCAGCCAAGTCGTCGGGAACACTGAAGCTTTCTTT. Its translation is CASSQVVGNTEAFF.

This chain's CDR3 is CASSWTGNQPQHF. The CDR3 nucleotides are TGTGCCAGCAGCTGGACAGGGAATCAGCCCCAGCATTTT. The rearrangement links TRBV7-2 to TRBJ1-5; TRBD1 matches at 8 bases. This CDR3 is 13 amino acids long. J lost 4 bases, V lost 4 bases, and 0 bases had no gene match. Germline V gene lookup returns CDR1 SGHTA and CDR2 FQGNSA.

The V gene is TRBV27, the J gene TRBJ2-2, with D perhaps matching TRBD1 (6 bases). Trimming took 0 bases from V and 4 from J, leaving 12 bases between them. Germline V gives CDR1 MNHEY, CDR2 SMNVEV (reference sequence). This CDR3 comprises 16 residues. In DNA form, the CDR3 reads TGTGCCAGCAGTTTATCTGGGGGCGCCGGCACCGGGGAGCTGTTTTTT. This encodes CASSLSGGAGTGELFF.

This chain uses TRBV20-1 with TRBJ2-7; TRBD1 might be the D (5 bases). This CDR3 has 11 residues. Germline V gene data show CDR1 as DFQATT and CDR2 as SNEGSKA (reference sequence). V lost 4 bases and J lost 7, with 11 bases in between. The CDR3 DNA sequence: TGCAGTGCTAATGAAAGGGGTGAGCAGTACTTC. This translates into CSANERGEQYF.

The chain uses TRBV9 and TRBJ2-1; D perhaps matches TRBD2 (6 bases). Germline CDR1 is SGDLS and CDR2 is YYNGEE. This CDR3 spans 15 amino acids. With 4 bases removed from V and 9 bases from J, the gap between germline ends came to 20 bases. The CDR3 nucleotides are TGTGCCAGCAGCCCTAGGGGAGGTTTTAACGGTGAGCAGTTCTTC. Protein: CASSPRGGFNGEQFF.

This clone was observed a few times. The chain has TRBV11-3 and TRBJ2-7; tentatively, D is TRBD1 (6 bases). V was cut by 5 bases and J by 2 bases, with 10 bases left in between. The germline CDR1 and CDR2 sequences are SGHNT and YENEEA. The length of the CDR3 is 13 residues. The CDR3 reads CASSRQETYEQYF. Written as DNA, the CDR3 is TGTGCCAGCAGCCGACAGGAAACCTACGAGCAGTACTTC. The full variable domain, rest sourced from reference TRBV11-3 and TRBJ2-7, is EAGVVQSPRYKIIEKKQPVAFWCNPISGHNTLYWYLQNLGQGPELLIRYENEEAVDDSQLPKDRFSAERLKGVDSTLKIQPAELGDSAVYLCASSRQETYEQYFGPGTRLTVT.

A single count supports this clone. The chain recombines TRBV3-1 (or the pseudogene TRBV3-2) with TRBJ1-1, with a tentative D call TRBD1 (6 bases). The V and J ends lost 5 bases and 4 bases respectively, with 14 bases between them. The CDR3 is 14 amino acids. Germline CDR1 reads LGHDT; CDR2 reads YNNKEL (reference sequence). CDR3 amino acids: CASSANRVGTEAFF. The CDR3 bases are TGTGCCAGCAGCGCAAACAGGGTGGGCACTGAAGCTTTCTTT.

The CDR3 sequence is CASSSDWSSYNEQFF. CDR3 nucleotides: TGTGCCAGCAGTTCGGACTGGAGCTCCTACAATGAGCAGTTCTTC. The rearrangement uses TRBV6-5 and TRBJ2-1; D is possibly TRBD2 (5 bases). This CDR3 spans 15 amino acids. CDR1 and CDR2 (germline): MNHEY, SVGAGI. Trimming cost V 4 bases and J 0 bases, with 10 bases left between them.

The V call is TRBV12-3 or TRBV12-4, the J call TRBJ2-1; 8 nucleotides line up with TRBD2. The CDR3 consists of 12 residues. J gave up 8 bases and V 10 bases, and 7 bases lay outside the gene matches. The CDR3 loop reads CATGRGGYEQFF. The CDR3 region has the DNA TGTGCCACCGGGAGGGGAGGGTATGAGCAGTTCTTC.

The V gene is TRBV5-5, the J gene TRBJ1-5, with 7 bases that match TRBD1. This CDR3 is 14 amino acids long. V lost 2 bases, J lost 4 bases, and 3 bases stayed unmatched. Per germline, CDR1 SGHKS and CDR2 YYEKEE (reference sequence). CDR3: CASSFAGGNQPQHF. The DNA for the CDR3 is TGTGCCAGCAGCTTTGCAGGGGGTAATCAGCCCCAGCATTTT.

A word on this clone: In the same sample, other DNA sequences code for this CDR3. This rearrangement joins TRBV5-1 to TRBJ1-3; a weak D match, TRBD1 (5 bases). The CDR3 runs 14 residues. Trimming took 1 base from V and 1 from J, leaving 6 bases between them. Germline V gene sequence: CDR1 SGHRS, CDR2 YFSETQ. CDR3 coding DNA: TGCGCCAGCAGCTTGCGGGGGTCTGGAAACACCATATATTTT. Protein sequence: CASSLRGSGNTIYF.

This clone has only one observation. This sequence joins TRBV6-1 and TRBJ1-2; no definite D call. The CDR3 contains 13 residues. Germline CDR1 MNHNS, CDR2 SASEGT. Between the trimmed V and J ends, which lost 5 bases and 3 bases, there was a span of 10 bases. For the CDR3, the DNA is TGTGCCAGCAGTTATGCGGAGGACTATGGCTACACCTTC. Translating gives CASSYAEDYGYTF.

The V and J genes are TRBV7-9 and TRBJ2-3, with a tentative D call TRBD2 (6 bases). CDR3 length equals 16 residues. The V gene lost 4 bases and the J gene lost 6 bases, with 20 bases spanning the gap. The germline CDR1 and CDR2 sequences are SEHNR and FQNEAQ (reference sequence). CDR3: CASSSPGLATGDTQYF. In nucleotides, the CDR3 is TGTGCCAGCAGCTCCCCGGGACTCGCGACGGGGGATACGCAGTATTTT.